The table lists the clone carrying this T cell receptor beta chain with a few counts. The antigen remains undetermined. CDR1 and CDR2 from the germline V gene are SGHNT and YYREEE (reference sequence). Trimming left V 0 bases short and J 2 bases short, with 9 bases between. CDR3 size: 15 residues. This sample is part of a study of beta chain features in type 1 diabetes. Study observations and caveats: Moderately but significantly shorter TCRB CDR3s were found in Type 1 diabetes patients in all four CD4+ subsets.

Of the isolated RNA, all was reverse transcribed, and so the sequenced material was expressed TCRB transcripts. The data were produced by immunoSEQ multiplex PCR, yet TCRdb's version contains in-frame clones alone and is incomplete. Of 640,000 or so clones listed, around an eighth are singletons. The chain uses TRBV5-4 and TRBJ1-5; D is possibly TRBD1 (5 bases). The receptor's source is a young man with type 1 diabetes. The sequencing sample was made of naive CD4+ T cells from blood. CDR3 DNA sequence: TGTGCCAGCAGCTTGGACCAGGGCGGCAATCAGCCCCAGCATTTT. It codes for CASSLDQGGNQPQHF.